The clone carrying this T cell receptor (beta chain) was counted between two and nine times. The sample originates from a study of tumor-infiltrating lymphocytes in primary liver carcinoma. The overall study: Through surgical resection, the patients' primary liver carcinoma was treated. Samples returned roughly 3.5 to 8 million productive TCRbeta reads, a yield that was similar across tissue types.

RNA isolated from unsorted whole blood supplied the blood RNA, with germline DNA also extracted. Patients showed chronic HBV infection and an absence of prior treatment. Around 4.1 milliliters of peripheral blood were drawn preoperatively. The investigators made TCR beta cDNA from approximately 0.5 ug total RNA, using a constant-region primer. Three rounds of nested multiplex PCR with slightly modified ARM-PCR produced TCR beta libraries. Amplification in the first two PCR rounds was performed using TRBV1-TRBV30 forward primers and a C-beta reverse primer for 10 cycles each. TCRdb analysed the multiplex PCR reads with MiXCR anew, one entry per CDR3 protein. The sample carries 320,000 or so distinct CDR3 sequences, approximately 65% recorded once. In germline, CDR1 is SGHRS, CDR2 YFSETQ. V dropped 0 bases and J dropped 6 bases, with 13 bases sitting between them. CDR3 size: 15 residues.

Material for sequencing was peripheral blood. This receptor was identified in a middle-aged man with primary liver carcinoma and hepatitis B virus infection. The chain combines TRBV5-1 with TRBJ2-1; D ambiguous. The CDR3 sequence: CASSLATDTGNEQFF. The CDR3 DNA reads TGCGCCAGCAGCTTGGCCACGGATACGGGCAATGAGCAGTTCTTC.